These 25 T cell receptor beta chains were all obtained from the same sample, sequenced in a study of metastatic and nonmetastatic thyroid tumors. MiXCR re-clonotyped the PCR reads for TCRdb. The sample holds tens of thousands of clones, about 32% seen once. Not a single patient had been given any form of treatment at any point before undergoing thyroid surgery. Sequenced material: tumor tissue. The source is a female donor with papillary thyroid cancer or a benign thyroid nodule (not recorded which). Some clones in this sample may be carry-over from other donors' samples.

This clone was seen a few times. The J gene is TRBJ1-5, the V gene TRBV2; D possibly corresponds to TRBD1 (6 bases). Looked up from germline, CDR1 is SNHLY and CDR2 is FYNNEI. The CDR3 length is 12 residues. V shed 6 bases and J shed 10 bases, with 13 bases lying between them. The CDR3 coding sequence is TGTGCCAGCAGAGCGACAGGAAAACCCCAGCATTTT. Translation: CASRATGKPQHF.

This clone has more than one count but fewer than ten. This sequence joins TRBV12-3 or TRBV12-4 and TRBJ1-2; D not resolved. Trimming left V 3 bases short and J 7 bases short, with 6 bases between. The CDR3 length is 11 residues. In DNA, the CDR3 is TGTGCCAGCAGTTTGGGTTCTGGCTACACCTTC. Protein sequence: CASSLGSGYTF.

In its sample, this clone was seen a few times. This chain connects TRBV28 to TRBJ1-2; 7 bases are a match to TRBD1. The CDR3 extends over 13 amino acids. Germline V lookup: CDR1 MDHEN, CDR2 SYDVKM. Trimming cost V 5 bases and J 6 bases; bases outside gene matches: 6. CDR3 nucleotide sequence: TGTGCCAGCAGTGGTTACAGGGGACATGGCTACACCTTC. Translation gives CASSGYRGHGYTF.

V usage is TRBV20-1 and J usage is TRBJ2-7; TRBD2 agrees at 7 bases. J was trimmed by 5 bases and V by 2 bases; bases with no gene match: 12. Germline loops: CDR1 DFQATT, CDR2 SNEGSKA (reference sequence). This CDR3 has 15 amino acids. The CDR3 loop is CSARKPPGGFNEQYF. The CDR3 nucleotides read TGCAGTGCTAGAAAGCCCCCGGGGGGTTTCAACGAGCAGTACTTC.

This clone occurred a few times. The chain combines TRBV6-4 with TRBJ2-1; D call uncertain. The V end was cut by 10 bases, the J end by 9 bases, with 13 bases between. Germline V gene data show CDR1 as MRHNA and CDR2 as SNTAGT. The CDR3 runs to 11 residues. The DNA for the CDR3 is TGTGCCACTAGGTGGGGTGGTGAGCAGTTCTTC. Translated, it gives CATRWGGEQFF.

The V call is TRBV5-4, the J call TRBJ2-6; D is uncertain. The length of the CDR3 is 18 residues. The V end lost 5 bases, the J end lost 0 bases, and 18 bases lay between the germline ends. The germline V gene has CDR1 SGHNT and CDR2 YYREEE (reference sequence). CDR3: CASRLGRSTISGANVLTF. The CDR3 DNA sequence: TGTGCCAGCAGACTGGGCCGGTCCACCATCTCTGGGGCCAACGTCCTGACTTTC.

The V call is TRBV11-1, the J call TRBJ2-1; 8 nucleotides agree with TRBD1. V lost 5 bases, J lost 7 bases, and 10 bases stayed unmatched. The length of the CDR3 is 15 residues. Germline V gene data show CDR1 as SGHAT and CDR2 as FQDESV (reference sequence). The CDR3 region has the DNA TGTGCCAGCAGCATGAGGACAGGGACTTGGAATGAGCAGTTCTTC. It yields the protein CASSMRTGTWNEQFF. The whole variable domain, filled in from reference TRBV11-1 and TRBJ2-1, reads EAEVAQSPRYKITEKSQAVAFWCDPISGHATLYWYRQILGQGPELLVQFQDESVVDDSQLPKDRFSAERLKGVDSTLKIQPAELGDSAMYLCASSMRTGTWNEQFFGPGTRLTVL.

This clone appeared a few times. The chain couples TRBV5-1 to TRBJ2-7; 10 positions agree with TRBD1. The germline CDR1 and CDR2 sequences are SGHRS and YFSETQ. The V segment lost 6 bases and the J segment 4 bases; nucleotides outside the gene matches: 10. The CDR3 is 15 residues long. The DNA of the CDR3 is TGCGCCAGCACCCGGGACAGGGGTAGTTCTTACGAGCAGTACTTC. Translated: CASTRDRGSSYEQYF.

The chain recombines TRBV14 with TRBJ1-2; 10 bases fit TRBD1. Germline V gene sequence: CDR1 SGHDN, CDR2 FVKESK. The CDR3 has 13 amino acids. V trimming: 2 bases; J trimming: 8 bases; junction bases outside the gene matches: 2. The CDR3 DNA is TGTGCCAGCAGCCAACGGGACAGGGGAGGCTACACCTTC. Its protein is CASSQRDRGGYTF.

This clone was seen only a few times. CDR3 in amino acids: CASSYSIIRTGDGGANVLTF. In DNA form, the CDR3 reads TGTGCCAGCAGTTACTCGATAATCAGGACAGGGGATGGTGGGGCCAACGTCCTGACTTTC. The J gene is TRBJ2-6, the V gene TRBV6-2 or TRBV6-3, with 9 positions matching TRBD1. CDR1 MNHEY and CDR2 SVGEGT come from the germline V gene. The V segment lost 0 bases and the J segment 3 bases; nucleotides outside the gene matches: 12. The CDR3 is made up of 20 amino acids.

The table lists this clone with a few counts. The gene calls are TRBV6-1 and TRBJ2-5; 7 bases fit TRBD2. Losses at the gene ends were 2 bases for V and 2 bases for J; bases not matched to a gene: 5. Germline V gene lookup returns CDR1 MNHNS and CDR2 SASEGT. This CDR3 spans 15 amino acids. In DNA, the CDR3 is TGTGCCAGCAGTGAAAACCCTAGCGGTCAAGAGACCCAGTACTTC. It is translated as CASSENPSGQETQYF.

A remark on this clone: The junction departs from germline at one end; a sequencing error may be responsible. This chain links TRBV28 with TRBJ1-1; 8 bases fit TRBD1. The CDR3 totals 12 residues. The germline CDR1 and CDR2 sequences are MDHEN and SYDVKM. The CDR3 here is CASSPPDRAALF. The CDR3 DNA reads TGTGCCAGCAGTCCTCCGGACAGGGCAGCTCTCTTT.

This chain links TRBV4-3 with TRBJ2-7; no clear D. In germline, CDR1 is LGHNA, CDR2 YSLEER. The V gene lost 0 bases and the J gene lost 5 bases, with 14 bases spanning the gap. The CDR3 length is 15 residues. Here the CDR3 reads CASSQDRWSRDEQYF. The CDR3 nucleotides read TGCGCCAGCAGCCAAGACCGGTGGTCCCGGGACGAGCAGTACTTC.

The sample holds a few counts of this clone. This chain connects TRBV27 to TRBJ2-2; possibly TRBD2 for D (5 bases). V was trimmed by 5 bases and J by 1 base, leaving 20 bases between them. CDR1 is MNHEY, CDR2 SMNVEV, per germline (reference sequence). There are 18 residues in the CDR3. CDR3 in amino acids: CASSPHVMIAQNTGELFF. In DNA form, the CDR3 reads TGTGCCAGCAGTCCCCATGTTATGATAGCGCAGAACACCGGGGAGCTGTTTTTT.

The V gene is TRBV5-1, the J gene TRBJ2-7, with 11 bases that match TRBD2. This CDR3 contains 15 residues. V trimming: 4 bases; J trimming: 0 bases; junction bases outside the gene matches: 3. The germline gives CDR1 SGHRS, CDR2 YFSETQ. The CDR3 coding sequence is TGCGCCAGCAGCAAGACTAGCGGGAACTCCTACGAGCAGTACTTC. Translated: CASSKTSGNSYEQYF.

This clone was seen a handful of times. The gene calls are TRBV6-1 and TRBJ2-3; 8 bases line up with TRBD2. The CDR3 is made up of 15 amino acids. With V trimmed by 5 bases and J by 4 bases, 8 bases remained unmatched. Germline loops: CDR1 MNHNS, CDR2 SASEGT. CDR3 in amino acids: CASSLAGIFADTQYF. The DNA for the CDR3 is TGTGCCAGCAGTTTAGCGGGGATTTTCGCAGATACGCAGTATTTT.

This chain links TRBV6-1 with TRBJ1-2, with 10 bases fitting TRBD1. The J segment lost 4 bases and the V segment lost 5 bases, leaving 7 bases of the junction unmatched. The CDR3 contains 15 residues. The germline gives CDR1 MNHNS, CDR2 SASEGT. The CDR3 reads CASSPGTGAIYGYTF. In DNA, the CDR3 is TGTGCCAGCAGTCCAGGGACAGGGGCGATCTATGGCTACACCTTC.

The V gene is TRBV20-1, the J gene TRBJ2-7, with 14 positions matching TRBD2. Germline loops: CDR1 DFQATT, CDR2 SNEGSKA (reference sequence). The junction had 4 bases not matched to a gene; V was cut back by 6 bases and J by 3 bases. The CDR3 runs to 14 residues. This chain's CDR3 is CSAPGTSGSYEQYF. The CDR3 coding sequence is TGCAGTGCCCCCGGGACTAGCGGGAGCTACGAGCAGTACTTC.

This clone was counted between two and nine times. The chain uses TRBV2 and TRBJ2-7; tentative D call: TRBD2 (6 bases). The CDR3 loop spans 13 amino acids. Germline V gives CDR1 SNHLY, CDR2 FYNNEI. The V and J ends lost 9 bases and 4 bases respectively, with 16 bases between them. CDR3 sequence (DNA): TGTGCCAGTCGACTAGTGACGATGTACGAGCAGTACTTC. Protein product: CASRLVTMYEQYF.

This rearrangement joins TRBV2 to TRBJ2-2; D is ambiguous. Trimming removed 3 bases at V and 0 bases at J, with 8 bases between. Germline CDR1 is SNHLY and CDR2 is FYNNEI. The CDR3 consists of 15 residues. CDR3 sequence reads: CASSDGPANTGELFF. As DNA, the CDR3 is TGTGCCAGCAGTGACGGGCCGGCGAACACCGGGGAGCTGTTTTTT.

V gene TRBV6-2 or TRBV6-3 combines with J gene TRBJ2-3; D ambiguous. This CDR3 has 15 amino acids. Germline V gene lookup returns CDR1 MNHEY and CDR2 SVGEGT. The V gene lost 0 bases and the J gene lost 1 base, with 8 bases spanning the gap. DNA of the CDR3: TGTGCCAGCAGTTACTCGCAGCTTCGCACAGATACGCAGTATTTT. It is translated as CASSYSQLRTDTQYF.

In this sample, this clone turned up a few times. This rearrangement joins TRBV19 to TRBJ1-2; D is unclear. Trimming shortened V by 4 bases and J by 2 bases, and 2 bases separated the two germline ends. Germline-derived CDR1 and CDR2 are LNHDA and SQIVND (reference sequence). The CDR3 totals 11 residues. The CDR3 reads CASSRNYGYTF. The CDR3 DNA follows: TGTGCCAGTAGTAGGAACTATGGCTACACCTTC.

The chain has TRBV12-3 or TRBV12-4 and TRBJ2-7; D is perhaps TRBD1 (6 bases). The CDR3 consists of 13 residues. Trimming pared 6 bases from V and 3 bases from J, leaving 12 bases between. The CDR3 DNA sequence: TGTGCCAGCAGCCTCAGGGGCATCTACGAGCAGTACTTC. Translated, it gives CASSLRGIYEQYF.

This clone was observed a few times. V is TRBV19 and J is TRBJ1-5; D possibly corresponds to TRBD1 (6 bases). Per germline, CDR1 LNHDA and CDR2 SQIVND (reference sequence). CDR3 length equals 14 residues. With 1 base removed from V and 6 bases from J, the gap between germline ends came to 10 bases. The CDR3, as DNA: TGTGCCAGTAGTATAGTGGGAGGGGGTCAGCCCCAGCATTTT. Translating gives CASSIVGGGQPQHF.

The chain has TRBV3-1 and TRBJ1-4, with no clear D. Trimming left V 4 bases short and J 5 bases short, with 5 bases between. The CDR3 extends over 12 amino acids. Germline CDR1 reads LGHDT; CDR2 reads YNNKEL (reference sequence). CDR3 in amino acids: CASSRRNEKLFF. In DNA, the CDR3 is TGTGCCAGCAGCCGGAGGAATGAAAAACTGTTTTTT.